Each of the 29 T cell receptor beta chains below was sequenced from the same sample in a study of beta chain features in type 1 diabetes. Expressed TCRB transcripts were sequenced because the entire RNA isolate underwent reverse transcription. Assay: immunoSEQ multiplex PCR; the TCRdb copy retains only in-frame clones and omits some. The sample yields approximately 270,000 clones, more than 13% seen once. What these receptors recognize is not known. Findings and caveats of the study: Type 1 diabetes patients had TCRB CDR3s that were shorter (moderately but significantly so) in all four CD4+ subsets.

The sample taken for sequencing was naive CD4+ T cells from blood. Receptors were obtained from a man aged 25-45 years with type 1 diabetes.

The sample holds a few counts of this clone. V gene TRBV9 combines with J gene TRBJ2-3; 8 positions match TRBD2. The V gene's germline CDR1 is SGDLS and CDR2 YYNGEE. With 0 bases clipped from V and 6 bases from J, the junction kept 12 bases outside the gene matches. The length of the CDR3 is 17 residues. CDR3 DNA sequence: TGTGCCAGCAGCGTAGCCGTGTTTGGCGGGAGGTTGGATACGCAGTATTTT. It codes for CASSVAVFGGRLDTQYF.

This clone was recorded a few times. This chain connects TRBV6-1 to TRBJ2-7; TRBD2 agrees at 8 bases. With V trimmed by 1 base and J by 7 bases, 12 bases remained unmatched. Germline CDR1 is MNHNS and CDR2 is SASEGT. The CDR3 consists of 16 residues. The CDR3 protein is CASSEEVGGRTREQYF. In DNA, the CDR3 is TGTGCCAGCAGTGAAGAGGTCGGCGGGAGGACCAGAGAGCAGTACTTC.

This clone was observed a few times. This sequence joins TRBV29-1 and TRBJ2-1; 10 bases map to TRBD2. The V gene end was trimmed by 4 bases and the J gene end by 4 bases; junction bases not matched to a gene: 7. Germline values: CDR1 SQVTM, CDR2 ANQGSEA. The CDR3 has 15 amino acids. CDR3 DNA: TGCAGCGTTGGAACTAGCGGGACGGGGTACAATGAGCAGTTCTTC. It codes for CSVGTSGTGYNEQFF.

This CDR3 is CASSHTDRGQFF. CDR3 DNA: TGCGCCAGCAGCCATACGGACAGGGGGCAGTTCTTC. The chain combines TRBV4-3 with TRBJ2-1, with 9 bases lining up with TRBD1. V gave up 3 bases and J gave up 12 bases; unmatched junction bases: 3. This CDR3 region has 12 residues. In germline, CDR1 is LGHNA, CDR2 YSLEER.

This clone appeared a few times. The chain links TRBV4-1 to TRBJ2-5; TRBD1 matches at 12 bases. Germline V gene data show CDR1 as MGHRA and CDR2 as YSYEKL. The CDR3 contains 15 residues. The trim removed 8 bases at V and 4 bases at J, leaving 8 bases unmatched. DNA for the CDR3: TGCGCCAGCGCCGCCGGGACAGGGGGCCGAGAGACCCAGTACTTC. Translated: CASAAGTGGRETQYF.

The chain joins TRBV5-1 to TRBJ2-7; the match to TRBD1 covers 9 bases. The CDR3 runs 14 residues. V shed 7 bases and J 2 bases; nucleotides not matched to a gene: 7. From germline, CDR1 is SGHRS and CDR2 YFSETQ. The CDR3 protein is CASRRGQGPYEQYF. The CDR3 DNA follows: TGCGCCAGCCGACGGGGACAGGGCCCCTACGAGCAGTACTTC.

This clone was observed a handful of times. The chain combines TRBV25-1 with TRBJ2-7; D gene ambiguous. V was cut by 6 bases and J by 6 bases, with 9 bases left in between. The CDR3 spans 11 residues. CDR1 and CDR2 from the germline V gene are MGHDK and SYGVNS. The CDR3 DNA is TGTGCCAGCAGATCCAGCGCCGAGCAGTACTTC. Its translation is CASRSSAEQYF.

The chain recombines TRBV4-3 with TRBJ1-3, with D hard to call. This CDR3 is 15 amino acids long. Trimming left V 4 bases short and J 3 bases short, with 13 bases between. Looked up from germline, CDR1 is LGHNA and CDR2 is YSLEER. CDR3 sequence: CASSRLEAGGNTIYF. The CDR3 DNA reads as TGCGCCAGCAGCCGCCTAGAGGCCGGTGGAAACACCATATATTTT.

A few counts support this clone. V gene TRBV6-6 combines with J gene TRBJ1-2, with unresolved D. CDR1 is MNHNY, CDR2 SVGAGI, per germline (reference sequence). The CDR3 loop spans 14 amino acids. Trimming removed 6 bases at V and 0 bases at J, with 11 bases between. The CDR3 region is CASSLEATNYGYTF. Here the CDR3 DNA reads TGTGCCAGCAGCCTCGAGGCGACTAACTATGGCTACACCTTC.

The chain combines TRBV5-4 with TRBJ2-3, with 7 bases aligning to TRBD1. V lost 4 bases and J lost 0; bases outside the gene matches: 8. Germline CDR1 is SGHNT and CDR2 is YYREEE (reference sequence). The CDR3 sequence is 16 residues long. The DNA for the CDR3 is TGTGCCAGCAGCCCGAACGGACAGGCAAGCACAGATACGCAGTATTTT. This encodes CASSPNGQASTDTQYF.

The V call is TRBV5-4, the J call TRBJ1-4, with TRBD1 matching over 7 bases. CDR1 and CDR2 (germline): SGHNT, YYREEE (reference sequence). After removal of 4 bases from V and 5 bases from J, the junction contained 8 bases not matched to a gene. This CDR3 contains 15 residues. CDR3 in amino acids: CASSEKTGMNEKLFF. As DNA, the CDR3 is TGTGCCAGCAGCGAGAAGACAGGGATGAATGAAAAACTGTTTTTT.

J is TRBJ2-1 and V is TRBV19, with 10 bases fitting TRBD2. The CDR3 has 17 residues. Germline CDR1 and CDR2: LNHDA and SQIVND (reference sequence). V shed 5 bases, J shed 8 bases, and the junction held 15 bases outside the gene matches. CDR3 amino acids: CASSPSSGLAREDEQFF. The CDR3 nucleotides read TGTGCCAGTAGTCCTTCTTCGGGACTAGCGAGAGAGGATGAGCAGTTCTTC.

The CDR3 DNA is TGTGCCAGCAGCACGAGGGTGGGCGCTGGGGAAAAACTGTTTTTT. It yields the protein CASSTRVGAGEKLFF. The chain recombines TRBV7-2 with TRBJ1-4; D gene uncertain. Trimming cost V 5 bases and J 8 bases, with 18 bases left between them. Germline V CDR1 and CDR2: SGHTA, FQGNSA. This CDR3 comprises 15 residues.

J is TRBJ2-6 and V is TRBV11-3; 11 nucleotides align to TRBD1. The CDR3 sequence is 17 residues long. J was trimmed by 2 bases and V by 5 bases; bases with no gene match: 5. Germline values: CDR1 SGHNT, CDR2 YENEEA. CDR3 amino acids: CASSPGQGAAGANVLTF. The CDR3 bases are TGTGCCAGCAGCCCAGGACAGGGGGCGGCTGGGGCCAACGTCCTGACTTTC. Supplemented by reference TRBV11-3 and TRBJ2-6, the full variable domain reads EAGVVQSPRYKIIEKKQPVAFWCNPISGHNTLYWYLQNLGQGPELLIRYENEEAVDDSQLPKDRFSAERLKGVDSTLKIQPAELGDSAVYLCASSPGQGAAGANVLTFGAGSRLTVL.

This clone was counted between two and nine times. The V call is TRBV14, the J call TRBJ2-3, with 8 bases aligning to TRBD2. The CDR3 runs 15 residues. Germline lookup yields CDR1 SGHDN and CDR2 FVKESK. V was clipped by 4 bases and J by 3 bases; unmatched bases: 6. The CDR3 sequence is CASSPSGRGTDTQYF. The CDR3 DNA is TGTGCCAGCAGCCCCAGCGGGAGAGGAACAGATACGCAGTATTTT.

The gene calls are TRBV18 and TRBJ1-2; D remains ambiguous. The germline V and J ends were trimmed by 3 bases and 8 bases, with 13 bases remaining between them. There are 13 residues in the CDR3. Germline lookup yields CDR1 KGHSH and CDR2 LQKENI. CDR3 sequence: CASSPGQRVGYTF. In nucleotides, the CDR3 is TGTGCCAGCTCACCCGGCCAGAGGGTAGGCTACACCTTC.

The chain joins TRBV9 to TRBJ2-1; D might be TRBD2 (5 bases). V lost 1 base, J lost 5 bases, and 16 bases lay in between. The CDR3 is 16 amino acids. In germline, CDR1 is SGDLS, CDR2 YYNGEE. Here the CDR3 reads CASSVIRTGPHNEQFF. CDR3 DNA sequence: TGTGCCAGCAGCGTAATTAGGACTGGCCCACACAATGAGCAGTTCTTC.

In its sample, this clone was seen a few times. The genes are TRBV1 and TRBJ2-5; TRBD2 was called by the table and not checked on the DNA. TRBV1 is given as a pseudogene. The CDR3 totals 17 residues. For the CDR3, the DNA is TGCACCAGCAGCTTGAGGACTAGCGGGGGAGCAGTAGAGACCCAGTACTTC. Protein sequence: CTSSLRTSGGAVETQYF.

This clone was detected only a few times. The chain has TRBV27 and TRBJ1-3, with 8 bases matching TRBD1. Trimming at V came to 2 bases and at J to 2 bases, leaving 2 bases not matched to a gene. CDR3 size: 15 residues. Looked up from germline, CDR1 is MNHEY and CDR2 is SMNVEV (reference sequence). CDR3 DNA sequence: TGTGCCAGCAGTTTAGACAGGGGTGCTGGAAACACCATATATTTT. Protein: CASSLDRGAGNTIYF.

Only a few counts were recorded for this clone. The chain couples TRBV19 to TRBJ2-7; no definite D call. CDR1 is LNHDA and CDR2 is SQIVND in the germline V gene (reference sequence). Trimming pared 4 bases from V and 1 base from J, leaving 8 bases between. The CDR3 is made up of 13 amino acids. DNA of the CDR3: TGTGCCAGTAGTACCGACTGGTCCTACGAGCAGTACTTC. This encodes CASSTDWSYEQYF.

This clone has just a few counts. The genes are TRBV15 and TRBJ2-4; 8 positions agree with TRBD1. Germline-derived CDR1 and CDR2 are LNHNV and YYDKDF (reference sequence). V lost 4 bases to trimming and J lost 10 bases; unmatched junction nucleotides: 12. CDR3 length equals 15 residues. In nucleotides, the CDR3 is TGTGCCACCAGCACGCTAGTAGCAGGGGGCGTTATTCAGTACTTC. This codes for CATSTLVAGGVIQYF.

This clone has a handful of counts. The rearrangement links TRBV29-1 to TRBJ1-1, with D uncertain. The CDR3 has 13 residues. Trimming removed 0 bases from V and 0 bases from J, with 5 bases in between. CDR1 and CDR2 from the germline V gene are SQVTM and ANQGSEA. The CDR3 nucleotides read TGCAGCGTTGAAGAGATAGTGAACACTGAAGCTTTCTTT. It is translated as CSVEEIVNTEAFF.

This clone turned up a few times. This sequence joins TRBV7-2 and TRBJ2-4; 7 bases fit TRBD1. Germline assignment: CDR1 SGHTA and CDR2 FQGNSA. The CDR3 runs 13 residues. The junction had 5 bases not matched to a gene; V was cut back by 5 bases and J by 7 bases. The CDR3 spells CASSTTGENIQYF. CDR3 bases: TGTGCCAGCAGCACCACAGGGGAGAACATTCAGTACTTC.

The chain combines TRBV19 with TRBJ2-7; D may be TRBD2 (5 bases). The CDR3 has 14 residues. CDR1 is LNHDA and CDR2 is SQIVND in the germline V gene (reference sequence). V lost 3 bases to trimming and J lost 3 bases, with 12 bases between them. CDR3 amino acids: CASSIAPGNYEQYF. CDR3 nucleotide sequence: TGTGCCAGTAGTATTGCCCCGGGGAACTACGAGCAGTACTTC.

This chain connects TRBV4-2 to TRBJ2-2; 8 bases agree with TRBD1. The J segment lost 0 bases and the V segment lost 1 base, leaving 1 base of the junction unmatched. The CDR3 loop spans 16 amino acids. In germline, CDR1 is LGHNA, CDR2 YNFKEQ. This CDR3 reads CASSQATGANTGELFF. The CDR3 DNA sequence: TGTGCCAGCAGCCAAGCGACAGGGGCGAACACCGGGGAGCTGTTTTTT.

This clone was found a few times. V usage is TRBV7-2 and J usage is TRBJ2-5; the D gene is possibly TRBD2 (7 bases). The ends were cut back, 5 bases at V and 7 bases at J, with 17 bases in the middle. The length of the CDR3 is 14 residues. Germline V gene data show CDR1 as SGHTA and CDR2 as FQGNSA. DNA for the CDR3: TGTGCCAGCAGCCCTGGGGGGGCCCGAGGGACCCAGTACTTC. Its protein is CASSPGGARGTQYF.

This chain links TRBV4-1 with TRBJ2-5, with TRBD2 identical over 11 bases. The trim removed 1 base at V and 4 bases at J, leaving 11 bases unmatched. CDR1 and CDR2 (germline): MGHRA, YSYEKL. The CDR3 has 18 residues. The CDR3, as DNA: TGCGCCAGCAGCCAAGTCCTCCTAGCGGGAGGAGCCCGAGAGACCCAGTACTTC. Translated: CASSQVLLAGGARETQYF.

The genes are TRBV10-3 and TRBJ1-5; D perhaps matches TRBD1 (6 bases). There are 16 residues in the CDR3. Trimming left V 0 bases short and J 6 bases short, with 15 bases between. Germline lookup yields CDR1 ENHRY and CDR2 SYGVKD. The CDR3 DNA follows: TGTGCCATCAGTGAGTCGGTTGGGGGCGCGGGTCAGCCCCAGCATTTT. Translated, it gives CAISESVGGAGQPQHF.

The gene calls are TRBV21-1 and TRBJ2-7; the table's TRBD1 call for D was not verified on the DNA. TRBV21-1 is a known pseudogene. The CDR3 is 14 amino acids. CDR3 loop: CASSPRDRNYEQYF. The CDR3 DNA follows: TGTGCCAGCAGCCCTCGGGACAGAAACTACGAGCAGTACTTC.